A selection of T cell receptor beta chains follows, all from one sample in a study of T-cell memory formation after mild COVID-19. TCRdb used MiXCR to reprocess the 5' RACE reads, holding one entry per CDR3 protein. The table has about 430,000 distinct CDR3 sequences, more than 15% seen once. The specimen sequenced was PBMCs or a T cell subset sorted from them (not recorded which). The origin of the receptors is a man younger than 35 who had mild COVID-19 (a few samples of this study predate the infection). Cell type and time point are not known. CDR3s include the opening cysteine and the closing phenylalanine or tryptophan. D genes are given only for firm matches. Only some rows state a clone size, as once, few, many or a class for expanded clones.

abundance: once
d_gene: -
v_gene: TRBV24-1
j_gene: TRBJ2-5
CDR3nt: TGTGCCACCAGTGTTAAGTCTGGGGTTCAAGAGACCCAGTACTTC
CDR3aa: CATSVKSGVQETQYF

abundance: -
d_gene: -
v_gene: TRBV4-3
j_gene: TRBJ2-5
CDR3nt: TGCGCCAGCAGCCAAGAGGATCCCGCGGGGTCCCAAGAGACCCAGTACTTC
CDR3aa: CASSQEDPAGSQETQYF

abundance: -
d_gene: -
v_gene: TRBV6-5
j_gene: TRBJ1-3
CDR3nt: TGTGCCAGCAGTTACGGAAGACAGGCTGGAAACACCATATATTTT
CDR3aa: CASSYGRQAGNTIYF

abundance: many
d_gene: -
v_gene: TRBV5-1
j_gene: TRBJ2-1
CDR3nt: TGCGCCAGCAGCTCCTTGCCCGGTTACAATGAGCAGTTCTTC
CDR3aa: CASSSLPGYNEQFF

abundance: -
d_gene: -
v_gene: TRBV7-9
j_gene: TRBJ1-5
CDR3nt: TGTGCCAGCAGACAGGACAGAGATCAGCCCCAGCATTTT
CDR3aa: CASRQDRDQPQHF

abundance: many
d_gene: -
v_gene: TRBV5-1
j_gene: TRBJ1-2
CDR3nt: TGCGCCAGCAGCTTCGGGTCTGTGGAGGGCTACACCTTC
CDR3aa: CASSFGSVEGYTF

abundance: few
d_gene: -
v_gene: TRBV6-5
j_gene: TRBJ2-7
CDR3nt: TGTGCCAGCAGTTACTCGGGTAGGGCCACCTACGAGCAGTACTTC
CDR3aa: CASSYSGRATYEQYF

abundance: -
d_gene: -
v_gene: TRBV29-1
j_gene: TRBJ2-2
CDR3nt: TGCAGCGTTGAAGATCGGTACACAGGGTATACCGGGGAGCTGTTTTTT
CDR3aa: CSVEDRYTGYTGELFF

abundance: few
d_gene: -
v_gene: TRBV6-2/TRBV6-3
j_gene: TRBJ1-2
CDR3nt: TGTGCCACCACGTGGTTAAACGGCTACACCTTC
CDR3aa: CATTWLNGYTF

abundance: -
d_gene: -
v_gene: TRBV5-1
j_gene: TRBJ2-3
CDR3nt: TGCGCCAGCAGCTTGGTGGGTTGGAGCACAGATACGCAGTATTTT
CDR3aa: CASSLVGWSTDTQYF

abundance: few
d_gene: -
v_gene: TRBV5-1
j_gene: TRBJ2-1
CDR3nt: TGCGCCAGCAGCTTGGCCTTCGGGGGACGGGAGCAGTTCTTC
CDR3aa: CASSLAFGGREQFF

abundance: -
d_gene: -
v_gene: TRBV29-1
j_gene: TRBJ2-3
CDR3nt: TGCAGCGTTGCCATGACGGTTTCCACAGATACGCAGTATTTT
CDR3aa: CSVAMTVSTDTQYF

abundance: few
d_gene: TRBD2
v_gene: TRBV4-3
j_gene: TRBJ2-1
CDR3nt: TGCGCCAGCAGCCAGCCCGGGACTAGCGGGGTCAATGAGCAGTTCTTC
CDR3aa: CASSQPGTSGVNEQFF

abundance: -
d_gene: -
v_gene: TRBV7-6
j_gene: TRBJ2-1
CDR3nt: TGTGCCAGCAGCTTAAGACTCCAAGAAATCACCTACAATGAGCAGTTCTTC
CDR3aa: CASSLRLQEITYNEQFF

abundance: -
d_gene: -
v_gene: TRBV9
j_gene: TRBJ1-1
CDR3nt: TGTGCCAGCAGCGACGACAGTCACACTGAAGCTTTCTTT
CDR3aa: CASSDDSHTEAFF

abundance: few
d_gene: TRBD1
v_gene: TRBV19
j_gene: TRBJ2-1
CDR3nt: TGTGCCAGTAGTTTCGGGACAGCCTTCAATGAGCAGTTCTTC
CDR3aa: CASSFGTAFNEQFF

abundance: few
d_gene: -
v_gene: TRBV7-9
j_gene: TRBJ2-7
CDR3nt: TGTGCCAGCAGCCAATGGGGACCAGGGGAGCAGTACTTC
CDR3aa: CASSQWGPGEQYF

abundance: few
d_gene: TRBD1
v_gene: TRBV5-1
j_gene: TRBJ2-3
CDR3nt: TGCGCCAGCAGCGTAGGGACAGGGGACACAGATACGCAGTATTTT
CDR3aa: CASSVGTGDTDTQYF

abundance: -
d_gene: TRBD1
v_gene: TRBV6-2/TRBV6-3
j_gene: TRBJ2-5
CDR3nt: TGTGCCAGCATTCAGGGACAGGGAGGGCCCCAGTACTTC
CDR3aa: CASIQGQGGPQYF

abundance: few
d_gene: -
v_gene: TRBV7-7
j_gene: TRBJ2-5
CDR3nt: TGTGCCAGCAGCTTAGCGCCAACAGGCTCCCAAGAGACCCAGTACTTC
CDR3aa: CASSLAPTGSQETQYF

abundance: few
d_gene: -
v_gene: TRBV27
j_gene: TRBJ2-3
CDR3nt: TGTGCCAGCAGTTTATTGGGCACAGATACGCAGTATTTT
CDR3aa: CASSLLGTDTQYF

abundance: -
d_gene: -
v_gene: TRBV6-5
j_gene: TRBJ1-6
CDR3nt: TGTGCCAGCAGTTACTCGAGGGGAACCTATAATTCACCCCTCCACTTT
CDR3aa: CASSYSRGTYNSPLHF